This TCR beta chain was obtained from a study of siplizumab effects on memory and regulatory T cells (dated by TCRdb to the late 2010s). Some background on the complete study: The effect of the anti-CD2 antibody siplizumab on alloreactive T-cell subsets was examined in allogeneic mixed lymphocyte reactions constructed from human PBMCs. The paper as a whole reports these results and caveats: Sequences below about 10^-5 frequency were poorly captured, so only a minor fraction of alloreactive clones could be mapped to unstimulated subsets. The suppressive function of proliferating Tregs from siplizumab cultures was not functionally confirmed. Siplizumab significantly reduced the cumulative frequency of alloreactive sequences traceable to unstimulated CD4+ memory T cells. Among mappable alloreactive CD4+ clones, an average Treg-derived fraction of 68.8% was observed with siplizumab, compared with around 28% in control reactions. Greater diversity appeared to be present in unstimulated naive T cells than in memory T cells, and a substantial contribution to the alloresponse seemed to be made by naive cells. About 80-96% of proliferating CD4+ or CD8+ clones could not be given a naive or memory phenotype.

This clone showed up just once. Its antigen is currently not known. No clone much larger than this one lies a single base away; base qualities are absent. The library relied on the immunoSEQ multiplex PCR assay. Around 100,000 TCR templates per sample were assayed by the deep sequencing platform. Genomic DNA extracted from sorted T cells was the material used for TCRbeta CDR3 sequencing. The source study handled its data this way. The R programming language was used for the clonal analysis of the TCRbeta CDR3 data. Unstimulated samples were compared with post-reaction CFSE-low samples to define alloreactive CD4+ and CD8+ clones. By matching sequences to the repertoires of sorted unstimulated Treg and non-Treg cells, each alloreactive CD4+ clone was assigned a regulatory or non-regulatory origin. TCRdb obtained this table from immuneACCESS and retained in-frame rearrangements with V and J assigned. These tables miss some clones; where compared with another copy, unresolved V genes account for less than half of the shortfall, and the remainder is unexplained. V and J calls and clone size are copied from that table; D and trimming were computed from the DNA. This sample has 50,000 to 70,000 clones in its table, and roughly 97% of those were observed once. The ten largest clonotypes hold about 0.1% of the sample.

Unstimulated CD4+ memory cells were also sequenced in three donor pairs, together with CD4+ naive, CD8+ TEMRA, CD8+ naive and CD8+ effector memory subsets. Sorted unstimulated T cells and proliferating T cells recovered from mixed lymphocyte reactions underwent TCRbeta CDR3 sequencing. Fresh whole blood from nine to eleven HLA-typed healthy donors served as the source for isolating PBMCs. Spanning cysteine to phenylalanine, the CDR3 consists of 14 amino acids. The DNA shown is the 42-base CDR3, in frame from base 1. V lost 0 bases and J lost 6 bases, and the count of bases not matched to a germline gene is 4. The germline V gene (reference sequence) provides CDR1 MNHNY and CDR2 SVGAGI.

This clonotype was obtained from a human donor in good health. Recombination connected TRBV6-6 to TRBJ1-1; TRBD1 lines up with 7 middle nucleotides. Sequencing was done on a sample of naive CD8+ T cells sorted from blood. What the cell subset or site label conveys for this sample: unstimulated naive T cells. For the CDR3, the sequence is CASSYSTGKAEAFF. The DNA reads TGTGCCAGCAGTTACTCGACAGGGAAGGCTGAAGCTTTCTTT.